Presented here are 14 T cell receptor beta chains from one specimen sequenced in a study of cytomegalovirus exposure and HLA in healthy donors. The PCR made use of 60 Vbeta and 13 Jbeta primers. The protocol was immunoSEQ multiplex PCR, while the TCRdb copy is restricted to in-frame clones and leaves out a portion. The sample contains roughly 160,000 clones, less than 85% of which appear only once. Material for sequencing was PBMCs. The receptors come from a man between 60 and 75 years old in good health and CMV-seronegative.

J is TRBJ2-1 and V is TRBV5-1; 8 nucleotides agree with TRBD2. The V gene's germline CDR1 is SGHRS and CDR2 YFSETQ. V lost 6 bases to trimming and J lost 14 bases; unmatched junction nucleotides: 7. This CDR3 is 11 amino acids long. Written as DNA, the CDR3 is TGCGCCAGCATCGGGGGGGCTGGGGAGTTCTTC. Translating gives CASIGGAGEFF.

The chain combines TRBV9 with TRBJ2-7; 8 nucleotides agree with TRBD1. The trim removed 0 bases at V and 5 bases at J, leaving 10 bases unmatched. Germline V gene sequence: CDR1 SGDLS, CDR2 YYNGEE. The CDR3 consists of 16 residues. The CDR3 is CASSVALVRGPHEQYF. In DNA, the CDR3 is TGTGCCAGCAGCGTAGCTCTGGTCAGGGGGCCCCACGAGCAGTACTTC.

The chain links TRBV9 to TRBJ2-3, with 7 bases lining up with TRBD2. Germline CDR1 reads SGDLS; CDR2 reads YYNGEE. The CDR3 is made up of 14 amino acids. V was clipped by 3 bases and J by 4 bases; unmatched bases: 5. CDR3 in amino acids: CASSGGLSADTQYF. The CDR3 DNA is TGTGCCAGCAGCGGGGGACTAAGCGCAGATACGCAGTATTTT.

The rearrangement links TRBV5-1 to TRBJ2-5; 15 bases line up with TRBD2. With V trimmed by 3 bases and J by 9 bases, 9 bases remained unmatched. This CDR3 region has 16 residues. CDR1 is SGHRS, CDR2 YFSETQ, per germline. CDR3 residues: CASSSGTSGGWEAQYF. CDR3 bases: TGCGCCAGCAGCTCCGGGACTAGCGGGGGGTGGGAGGCCCAGTACTTC.

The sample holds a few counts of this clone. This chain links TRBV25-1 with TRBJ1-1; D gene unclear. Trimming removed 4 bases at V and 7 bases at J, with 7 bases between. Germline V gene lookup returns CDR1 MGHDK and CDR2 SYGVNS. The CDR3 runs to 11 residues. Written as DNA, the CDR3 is TGTGCCAGCAGTGGGCCTCTTGAAGCTTTCTTT. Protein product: CASSGPLEAFF.

This CDR3 reads CAWRSRGGRTYEQYF. CDR3 sequence (DNA): TGTGCCTGGAGGTCTAGGGGCGGGAGGACCTACGAGCAGTACTTC. The rearrangement joins TRBV30 to TRBJ2-7, with 8 positions matching TRBD2. Looked up from germline, CDR1 is GTSNPN and CDR2 is SVGIG (reference sequence). CDR3 length equals 15 residues. After removal of 3 bases from V and 2 bases from J, the junction contained 9 bases not matched to a gene.

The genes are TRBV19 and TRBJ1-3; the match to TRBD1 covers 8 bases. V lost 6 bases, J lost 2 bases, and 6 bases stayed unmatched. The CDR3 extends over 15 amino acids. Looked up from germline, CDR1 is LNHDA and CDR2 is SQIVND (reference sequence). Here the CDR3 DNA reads TGTGCCAGTAGCCGAGGGACAGGAGCTGGAAACACCATATATTTT. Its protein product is CASSRGTGAGNTIYF.

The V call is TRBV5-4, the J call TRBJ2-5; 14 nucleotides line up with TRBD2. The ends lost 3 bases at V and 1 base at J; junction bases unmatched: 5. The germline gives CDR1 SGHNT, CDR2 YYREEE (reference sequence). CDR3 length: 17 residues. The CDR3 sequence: CASSSGLAGGLQETQYF. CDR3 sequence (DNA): TGTGCCAGCAGCTCAGGACTAGCGGGGGGCCTCCAAGAGACCCAGTACTTC. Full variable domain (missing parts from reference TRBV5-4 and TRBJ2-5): ETGVTQSPTHLIKTRGQQVTLRCSSQSGHNTVSWYQQALGQGPQFIFQYYREEENGRGNFPPRFSGLQFPNYSSELNVNALELDDSALYLCASSSGLAGGLQETQYFGPGTRLLVL.

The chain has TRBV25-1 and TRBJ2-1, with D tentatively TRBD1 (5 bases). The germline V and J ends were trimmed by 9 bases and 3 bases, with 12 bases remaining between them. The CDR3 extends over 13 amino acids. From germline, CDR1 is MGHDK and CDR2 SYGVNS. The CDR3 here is CARAIGVYNEQFF. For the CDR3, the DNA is TGTGCCAGAGCGATAGGGGTCTACAATGAGCAGTTCTTC.

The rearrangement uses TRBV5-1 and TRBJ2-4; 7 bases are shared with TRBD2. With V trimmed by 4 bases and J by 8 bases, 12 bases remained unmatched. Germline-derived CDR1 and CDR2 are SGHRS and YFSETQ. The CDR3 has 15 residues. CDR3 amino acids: CASSEGHLGGDIQYF. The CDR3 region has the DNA TGCGCCAGCAGCGAAGGACATTTGGGGGGGGACATTCAGTACTTC.

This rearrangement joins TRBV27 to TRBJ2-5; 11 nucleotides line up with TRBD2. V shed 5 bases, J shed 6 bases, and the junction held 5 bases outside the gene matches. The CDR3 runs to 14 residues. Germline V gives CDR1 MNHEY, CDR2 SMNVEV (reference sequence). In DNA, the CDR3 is TGTGCCAGCAGTCCGGGACTAGCGGCGAAGACCCAGTACTTC. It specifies CASSPGLAAKTQYF.

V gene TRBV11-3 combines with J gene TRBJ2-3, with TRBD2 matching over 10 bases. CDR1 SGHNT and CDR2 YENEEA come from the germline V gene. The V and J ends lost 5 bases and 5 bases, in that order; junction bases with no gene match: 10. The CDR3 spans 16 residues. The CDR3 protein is CASSLSGRAAGDTQYF. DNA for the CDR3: TGTGCCAGCAGCCTCAGCGGGAGGGCCGCTGGAGATACGCAGTATTTT.

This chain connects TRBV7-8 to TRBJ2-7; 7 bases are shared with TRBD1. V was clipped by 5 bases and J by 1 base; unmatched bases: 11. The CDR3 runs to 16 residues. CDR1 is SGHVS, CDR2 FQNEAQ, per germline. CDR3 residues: CASSPVNRGPSYEQYF. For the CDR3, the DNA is TGTGCCAGCAGCCCGGTAAACAGGGGACCTTCCTACGAGCAGTACTTC.

The CDR3 coding sequence is TGTGCCAGCAGCGCTAGCGGCTACGAGCAGTACTTC. This translates into CASSASGYEQYF. The chain employs TRBV5-6 and TRBJ2-7, with TRBD2 matching 7 bases. The CDR3 extends over 12 amino acids. V shed 4 bases and J 3 bases; nucleotides not matched to a gene: 1. Germline V CDR1 and CDR2: SGHDT, YYEEEE.